Here is one TCR beta chain with its context. In the original analysis: Researchers report that nucleated cell counts were estimated from reference gene primer amplification. Generated by immunoSEQ multiplex PCR, the TCRdb table keeps only in-frame clones and is missing some. V and J calls plus clone size are reproduced from that table; the DNA served to infer D and trimming. The sample has 110,000 to 150,000 clones, 85% seen once; the top ten hold 2.5% to 3%. Germline-derived CDR1 and CDR2 are SGHTA and FQGNSA. V was shortened by 1 base and J by 4 bases, with 12 bases between the two germline ends. The CDR3 is 15 residues long. These data belong to a study of blood T cell repertoires in COVID-19. The wider study: Both acute and convalescent COVID-19 samples were obtained from the United States, Italy and Spain. T cells, B-cell-depleted T cells, or PBMCs provided the cDNA or gDNA that served as material.

This clonotype originated in a middle-aged man with acute or convalescent COVID-19. The sequenced sample consisted of peripheral blood. The V and J genes are TRBV7-2 and TRBJ2-3; D uncertain. CDR3 DNA sequence: TGTGCCAGCAGCTTAGACGTATTTCGGGCAGATACGCAGTATTTT. This sequence encodes CASSLDVFRADTQYF.